One sample yielded the 22 T cell receptor beta chains listed below, sequenced in a study of type 1 and type 2 diabetes patients. Amplification started from genomic DNA. A primer set of 30 forward and 13 reverse primers amplified the CDR3. TCRdb processed the multiplex PCR reads anew with MiXCR; each CDR3 protein has one entry. Among 250,000 or so distinct CDR3 sequences, around 50% were seen once, and the ten largest hold approximately 14%. Sequencing was performed on peripheral blood mononuclear cells (PBMCs). These receptors came from a man aged 18-30 years with type 2 diabetes.

The table lists this clonotype with a count of one. V usage is TRBV25-1 and J usage is TRBJ2-7; the D call may be TRBD1 or TRBD2 (6 bases each). Deletions cut 6 bases from V and 2 bases from J, with 17 bases between. Per the germline V gene, CDR1 is MGHDK and CDR2 is SYGVNS. The CDR3 is 15 amino acids. The CDR3 bases are TGTGCCAGCAGCTTACAGCCGGGGGCCCCCTACGAGCAGTACTTC. As protein: CASSLQPGAPYEQYF.

The chain has TRBV11-2 and TRBJ2-2; D possibly matches TRBD1 or TRBD2 (5 bases each). Germline CDR1 reads SGHAT; CDR2 reads FQNNGV. Trimming cost V 4 bases and J 6 bases, with 18 bases left between them. There are 16 residues in the CDR3. The CDR3 loop reads CASSSPGQEIAGELFF. In nucleotides, the CDR3 is TGTGCCAGCAGCTCGCCGGGGCAGGAGATCGCCGGGGAGCTGTTTTTT.

This clonotype was observed at least ten times. This rearrangement joins TRBV15 to TRBJ2-5, with 8 bases aligning to TRBD1. Germline trimming cut 5 bases from V and 4 bases from J; bases unmatched to any gene: 9. This CDR3 comprises 15 residues. Germline assignment: CDR1 LNHNV and CDR2 YYDKDF (reference sequence). Here the CDR3 reads CATSDRTGKGETQYF. DNA for the CDR3: TGTGCCACCAGCGACCGGACAGGGAAGGGAGAGACCCAGTACTTC.

This clonotype was counted only a few times. The chain uses TRBV29-1 and TRBJ2-3; the match to TRBD2 covers 9 bases. Losses at the gene ends were 4 bases for V and 5 bases for J; bases not matched to a gene: 7. CDR3 length: 14 residues. The germline CDR1 and CDR2 sequences are SQVTM and ANQGSEA. The CDR3 sequence: CSVVVGLAQDTQYF. Written as DNA, the CDR3 is TGCAGCGTTGTGGTAGGACTAGCGCAAGATACGCAGTATTTT.

The chain has TRBV2 and TRBJ2-6; unclear D gene. This CDR3 comprises 15 residues. Per germline, CDR1 SNHLY and CDR2 FYNNEI. V shed 7 bases and J shed 0 bases, with 10 bases lying between them. In DNA form, the CDR3 reads TGTGCCAGCACCGAATTTGGCTCTGGGGCCAACGTCCTGACTTTC. Its translation is CASTEFGSGANVLTF.

The chain recombines TRBV6-5 with TRBJ2-1; D call uncertain. The germline CDR1 and CDR2 sequences are MNHEY and SVGAGI. V gave up 5 bases and J gave up 9 bases, with 11 bases separating them. CDR3 size: 12 residues. The DNA of the CDR3 is TGTGCCAGCAGTGAAGCCACTACTGAGCAGTTCTTC. Translation gives CASSEATTEQFF.

The chain recombines TRBV12-3 or TRBV12-4 with TRBJ2-6; unclear D gene. Trimming cost V 6 bases and J 0 bases, with 9 bases left between them. The length of the CDR3 is 15 residues. The CDR3 nucleotides are TGTGCCAGCAGCCTTTTTCGCTCTGGGGCCAACGTCCTGACTTTC. This codes for CASSLFRSGANVLTF.

In regard to this clonotype: Mismatch with germline at one junction end may stem from a read error. CDR3 region: CASSYAGTDRETQYF. CDR3 DNA sequence: TGTGCCAGCAGTTACGCAGGGACCGATCGGGAGACCCAGTACTTC. The V gene is TRBV10-3, the J gene TRBJ2-5; either TRBD1 or TRBD2 may supply D (5 bases each). The germline V gene encodes CDR1 ENHRY and CDR2 SYGVKD. This CDR3 has 15 residues.

The chain carries TRBV2 and TRBJ2-2, with D unresolved. Trimming took off 5 bases at V and 4 bases at J, with 11 bases between the two ends. The CDR3 loop spans 14 amino acids. Germline V gene sequence: CDR1 SNHLY, CDR2 FYNNEI. The CDR3 spells CASSLTTPTGELFF. As DNA, the CDR3 is TGTGCCAGCAGTTTAACTACGCCCACCGGGGAGCTGTTTTTT.

V usage is TRBV20-1 and J usage is TRBJ2-5; the D gene is possibly TRBD2 (7 bases). Germline V gene sequence: CDR1 DFQATT, CDR2 SNEGSKA (reference sequence). V was shortened by 0 bases and J by 7 bases, with 18 bases between the two germline ends. The length of the CDR3 is 15 residues. CDR3: CSARDTWGGVGTQYF. The DNA of the CDR3 is TGCAGTGCTAGAGATACGTGGGGGGGCGTCGGGACCCAGTACTTC.

V gene TRBV5-1 combines with J gene TRBJ2-7, with D perhaps given as TRBD1 or TRBD2 (5 bases each). The ends were cut back, 0 bases at V and 3 bases at J, with 13 bases in the middle. The CDR3 runs 15 residues. Per the germline V gene, CDR1 is SGHRS and CDR2 is YFSETQ. The CDR3 DNA sequence: TGCGCCAGCAGCTTGGAGGTGGGGGTCCTCTACGAGCAGTACTTC. This codes for CASSLEVGVLYEQYF.

J is TRBJ1-1 and V is TRBV12-3 or TRBV12-4; D remains ambiguous. This CDR3 is 13 amino acids long. V lost 3 bases to trimming and J lost 4 bases, with 9 bases between them. CDR3 nucleotide sequence: TGTGCCAGCAGTTTTAATCGGGCCACTGAAGCTTTCTTT. It codes for CASSFNRATEAFF.

This clonotype was seen a handful of times. This rearrangement joins TRBV4-1 to TRBJ2-7; the D is unclear. Looked up from germline, CDR1 is MGHRA and CDR2 is YSYEKL. The germline V and J ends were trimmed by 4 bases and 3 bases, with 13 bases remaining between them. The CDR3 spans 14 residues. For the CDR3, the DNA is TGCGCCAGCAGCCGCCGCCGCGGATACTACGAGCAGTACTTC. This codes for CASSRRRGYYEQYF.

The gene calls are TRBV9 and TRBJ2-1; 12 bases match TRBD1. This CDR3 has 15 amino acids. Germline-derived CDR1 and CDR2 are SGDLS and YYNGEE. V was clipped by 3 bases and J by 8 bases; unmatched bases: 6. CDR3 loop: CASSAGTGGFDEQFF. In nucleotides, the CDR3 is TGTGCCAGCAGCGCCGGGACAGGGGGCTTTGATGAGCAGTTCTTC.

This clonotype has only a few counts. The J gene is TRBJ1-1, the V gene TRBV4-1, with D hard to call. The germline V gene encodes CDR1 MGHRA and CDR2 YSYEKL. The CDR3 contains 14 residues. V gave up 1 base and J gave up 5 bases, with 11 bases separating them. The CDR3 coding sequence is TGCGCCAGCAGCCAAGGGGCCCTAGGGACTGAAGCTTTCTTT. It is translated as CASSQGALGTEAFF.

This clonotype appeared a few times. V and J are TRBV20-1 and TRBJ2-5; 7 bases fit TRBD1. The end of the DNA aligns better with TRBJ2-1, so the J call may be wrong. Germline CDR1 is DFQATT and CDR2 is SNEGSKA (reference sequence). CDR3 length: 12 amino acids. This CDR3 reads CSTTGNINEQFF. CDR3 nucleotide sequence: TGCAGTACGACAGGGAATATCAATGAGCAGTTCTTC.

This clonotype showed up just a few times. The chain links TRBV27 to TRBJ2-5; 8 nucleotides align to TRBD2. Germline V gene data show CDR1 as MNHEY and CDR2 as SMNVEV (reference sequence). The CDR3 covers 15 residues. Trimming took 6 bases from V and 5 from J; bases not matched to a gene: 11. CDR3 protein: CASSTWSGGRETQYF. The CDR3 bases are TGTGCCAGCAGCACCTGGTCGGGAGGGCGGGAGACCCAGTACTTC.

This clonotype was detected only a few times. The chain joins TRBV30 to TRBJ2-1; no definite D call. V was shortened by 0 bases and J by 5 bases, with 11 bases between the two germline ends. The CDR3 is 14 amino acids. Germline V gene sequence: CDR1 GTSNPN, CDR2 SVGIG (reference sequence). The CDR3 reads CAWSVGLFNNEQFF. CDR3 nucleotide sequence: TGTGCCTGGAGTGTAGGCCTATTCAACAATGAGCAGTTCTTC.

The V and J genes are TRBV9 and TRBJ2-5; D call uncertain. Trimming took 3 bases from V and 7 from J, leaving 10 bases between them. The CDR3 has 12 amino acids. CDR1 SGDLS and CDR2 YYNGEE come from the germline V gene. CDR3 coding DNA: TGTGCCAGCAGCGAGGAAGTTGGGACCCAGTACTTC. Amino acid sequence: CASSEEVGTQYF.

This clonotype was observed a handful of times. The genes are TRBV2 and TRBJ2-1, with D hard to call. CDR3 length equals 13 residues. Germline assignment: CDR1 SNHLY and CDR2 FYNNEI. V gave up 8 bases and J gave up 4 bases, with 12 bases separating them. The CDR3 nucleotides read TGTGCCAGCGCGGCAGGTACTTACAATGAGCAGTTCTTC. Its translation: CASAAGTYNEQFF.

This sequence joins TRBV7-3 and TRBJ2-3, with 9 bases identical to TRBD2. The CDR3 has 16 amino acids. CDR1 SGHTA and CDR2 FQGTGA come from the germline V gene. Trimming took 2 bases from V and 8 from J; bases not matched to a gene: 11. The CDR3 region is CASSLGAGGLFGTQYF. The CDR3 DNA is TGTGCCAGCAGCTTAGGAGCGGGGGGTTTGTTCGGTACGCAGTATTTT.

The chain uses TRBV2 and TRBJ2-3, with 13 positions matching TRBD2. CDR1 is SNHLY and CDR2 is FYNNEI in the germline V gene. The CDR3 is 16 residues long. Trimming removed 7 bases from V and 4 bases from J; junction bases left unmatched: 8. CDR3 amino acids: CASTVLAGGVADTQYF. In DNA form, the CDR3 reads TGTGCCAGCACCGTACTAGCGGGAGGGGTGGCAGATACGCAGTATTTT.